The 14 T cell receptor beta chains below come from one sample, sequenced in a study of T-cell reconstitution after alpha-beta-depleted transplantation in children (dated by TCRdb to 2016 to 2017). Preparation of the library involved PCR. These reads were obtained on an Illumina HiSeq 2500. TCR libraries were prepared with molecular barcoding, using unique molecular identifiers to normalize TCRbeta repertoire quantification. TCRdb cleaned the public reads at Q25 with fastp, built clones with MiXCR and kept in-frame beta chains. Here each entry gathers all rows of one CDR3 protein and keeps the most common genes and DNA. The sample table contains about 610,000 distinct CDR3 sequences; only one count was recorded for about 10% of them. In total, the top ten clones hold 4% of the sample. The sequences come from PBMCs from the stem cell graft donor, collected from the stem cell graft. All receptors come from a human donor who donated a stem cell graft to a child with acute myeloid leukemia.

The chain combines TRBV9 with TRBJ2-3; tentative D call: TRBD2 (6 bases). V was cut by 4 bases and J by 3 bases, with 12 bases left in between. Germline CDR1 SGDLS, CDR2 YYNGEE. CDR3 length: 14 residues. CDR3 DNA: TGTGCCAGCAGCATGGGCGGGATGACAGATACGCAGTATTTT. Its protein product is CASSMGGMTDTQYF. Drawing the rest from reference TRBV9 and TRBJ2-3, the complete variable domain is DSGVTQTPKHLITATGQRVTLRCSPRSGDLSVYWYQQSLDQGLQFLIQYYNGEERAKGNILERFSAQQFPDLHSELNLSSLELGDSALYFCASSMGGMTDTQYFGPGTRLTVL.

This clonotype has just a few counts. The rearrangement links TRBV11-1 to TRBJ2-1; 14 positions agree with TRBD2. Germline loops: CDR1 SGHAT, CDR2 FQDESV (reference sequence). This CDR3 region has 19 residues. V was pared by 1 base and J by 4 bases, with 9 bases of the junction left unmatched. In DNA, the CDR3 is TGTGCCAGCAGCTTAGTTGGGACTAGCGGGAGCGGAGTTTACAATGAGCAGTTCTTC. Protein sequence: CASSLVGTSGSGVYNEQFF.

The chain joins TRBV11-2 to TRBJ2-1; 11 bases fit TRBD2. The CDR3 consists of 16 residues. The germline CDR1 and CDR2 sequences are SGHAT and FQNNGV. J was trimmed by 7 bases and V by 2 bases; bases with no gene match: 7. The CDR3 DNA is TGTGCCAGCAGCTTAACTAGCGGGAGTGCAGGGAATGAGCAGTTCTTC. Amino acids: CASSLTSGSAGNEQFF.

The V gene is TRBV20-1, the J gene TRBJ2-7; TRBD1 matches at 9 bases. Germline lookup yields CDR1 DFQATT and CDR2 SNEGSKA (reference sequence). Germline trimming cut 5 bases from V and 5 bases from J; bases unmatched to any gene: 13. The CDR3 has 15 amino acids. CDR3 DNA sequence: TGCAGTGCTCAAATCCCGGGACAGGGAAAAAACGAGCAGTACTTC. This codes for CSAQIPGQGKNEQYF.

This clonotype showed up just a few times. The chain couples TRBV28 to TRBJ2-3; 8 bases align to TRBD2. The germline V gene encodes CDR1 MDHEN and CDR2 SYDVKM. V was pared by 2 bases and J by 3 bases, with 4 bases of the junction left unmatched. There are 15 residues in the CDR3. The CDR3 reads CASSLAGGQTDTQYF. The CDR3 DNA reads as TGTGCCAGCAGTTTAGCGGGAGGTCAGACAGATACGCAGTATTTT.

This clonotype has more than one count but fewer than ten. The chain uses TRBV7-2 and TRBJ2-3; D unclear. V lost 4 bases to trimming and J lost 6 bases, with 11 bases between them. Germline loops: CDR1 SGHTA, CDR2 FQGNSA. The CDR3 consists of 13 residues. In DNA, the CDR3 is TGTGCCAGCAGCTACAAACCGAGGGATACGCAGTATTTT. It codes for CASSYKPRDTQYF.

This clonotype has just a few counts. The CDR3 is CATSREGGVGEKLFF. The CDR3 region has the DNA TGTGCCACCAGCAGAGAAGGAGGGGTGGGTGAAAAACTGTTTTTT. The chain couples TRBV15 to TRBJ1-4, with D perhaps matching TRBD1 (5 bases). Trimming left V 0 bases short and J 7 bases short, with 12 bases between. CDR3 length equals 15 residues. Germline CDR1 LNHNV, CDR2 YYDKDF (reference sequence).

There are a few counts of this clonotype. This rearrangement joins TRBV5-1 to TRBJ1-1, with D perhaps matching TRBD1 (5 bases). Germline V gives CDR1 SGHRS, CDR2 YFSETQ. The CDR3 totals 14 residues. V was shortened by 0 bases and J by 6 bases, with 12 bases between the two germline ends. In DNA form, the CDR3 reads TGCGCCAGCAGCTTGGTCGAGGGGACCCCTGAAGCTTTCTTT. Translated, it gives CASSLVEGTPEAFF.

The chain uses TRBV12-3 or TRBV12-4 and TRBJ2-1, with 7 nucleotides matching TRBD2. The CDR3 extends over 15 amino acids. The V gene end was trimmed by 7 bases and the J gene end by 6 bases; junction bases not matched to a gene: 12. The CDR3 region has the DNA TGTGCCAGCACCCTAAGACTAGCAAGGGTCAATGAGCAGTTCTTC. This codes for CASTLRLARVNEQFF.

This clonotype came up a few times. This chain joins TRBV30 and TRBJ2-2; 10 bases map to TRBD2. CDR3 length: 14 amino acids. The germline V gene has CDR1 GTSNPN and CDR2 SVGIG (reference sequence). V lost 3 bases and J lost 6; bases outside the gene matches: 4. CDR3 loop: CAWSGLAGAGELFF. Here the CDR3 DNA reads TGTGCCTGGAGCGGGCTAGCGGGAGCCGGGGAGCTGTTTTTT.

This clonotype showed up just a few times. V gene TRBV12-3 or TRBV12-4 combines with J gene TRBJ2-1, with TRBD2 as a possible D gene (6 bases). Deletions cut 11 bases from V and 9 bases from J, with 17 bases between. The CDR3 is 12 amino acids. CDR3: CAGGTSQVEQFF. Here the CDR3 DNA reads TGTGCCGGCGGTACTAGCCAGGTTGAGCAGTTCTTC.

The CDR3 DNA is TGTGCCAGCAGTTACGCCTCCATAGCGGGAGCGGGTGAGCAGTTCTTC. It yields the protein CASSYASIAGAGEQFF. The chain combines TRBV6-2 or TRBV6-3 with TRBJ2-1; 9 bases are a match to TRBD2. Germline CDR1 MNHEY, CDR2 SVGEGT. This CDR3 has 16 amino acids. V trimming: 2 bases; J trimming: 9 bases; junction bases outside the gene matches: 11.

In this sample, this clonotype turned up many times. The V and J genes are TRBV15 and TRBJ2-7; D is perhaps TRBD1 or TRBD2 (5 bases each). This CDR3 is 15 amino acids long. The V end lost 1 base, the J end lost 4 bases, and 14 bases lay between the germline ends. Per germline, CDR1 LNHNV and CDR2 YYDKDF (reference sequence). CDR3 loop: CATSRGGVKSYEQYF. The CDR3 DNA sequence: TGTGCCACCAGCAGAGGAGGGGTAAAGTCGTACGAGCAGTACTTC.

This clonotype was counted a few times. The genes are TRBV7-9 and TRBJ2-7; no definite D call. The CDR3 totals 16 residues. Germline assignment: CDR1 SEHNR and CDR2 FQNEAQ (reference sequence). V was trimmed by 5 bases and J by 2 bases, leaving 19 bases between them. The CDR3 nucleotides read TGTGCCAGCAGCACCATTACAGTGAATGGCCCCTACGAGCAGTACTTC. This sequence encodes CASSTITVNGPYEQYF.